Detailed here is one T cell receptor (beta chain). Its matching antigen is unknown. The entry originates in a study of T cell responses to AZD1222 COVID-19 vaccine. Points from the study as a whole: Mostly white British, mostly female donors; authors suggested clonal diversity may be underestimated. Targeting of unmutated variant regions was reportedly seen in nearly half of spike-specific TCRs. Two doses of AZD1222 preceded a rise in Spike-specific TCR breadth and depth.

Per the germline V gene, CDR1 is MGHRA and CDR2 is YSYEKL. V lost 0 bases and J lost 2, with 14 bases in between. CDR3 length: 17 residues. TCRdb's copy holds only in-frame clones and misses some; the assay was immunoSEQ multiplex PCR. The data show 95,000 to 150,000 clones, with 90% to 95% seen just once and approximately 5% held by the top ten. The source of this sequence is an adult who received the AZD1222 COVID-19 vaccine. This material consisted of peripheral blood, taken 28 days after the second AZD1222 dose. This chain links TRBV4-1 with TRBJ1-5; D gene uncertain. The CDR3 is CASSQEAMAIGNQPQHF. The CDR3 DNA sequence: TGCGCCAGCAGCCAAGAAGCCATGGCCATAGGCAATCAGCCCCAGCATTTT.